These T cell receptor beta chains were read from a single sample in a study of T cell responses to AZD1222 COVID-19 vaccine. Method: immunoSEQ multiplex PCR; TCRdb's copy keeps in-frame clones and lacks some. The sample shows approximately 140,000 clones, approximately 91% of them seen only once. Specimen: peripheral blood, collected 28 days after the second AZD1222 dose. The receptor source for this set is an adult who received the AZD1222 COVID-19 vaccine. CDR3s include the opening cysteine and the closing phenylalanine or tryptophan. Fields, in order: V gene, clone size, D gene, J gene, CDR3 protein, CDR3 DNA. D genes are given only for firm matches. Rows may omit the clone size; those that give it use once, few, many or a size class.

TRBV5-1	NA	NA	TRBJ1-2	CASSLWVEGTYGYTF	TGCGCCAGCAGCTTGTGGGTGGAAGGGACCTATGGCTACACCTTC
TRBV9	once	NA	TRBJ2-1	CASSVESSRANEQFF	TGTGCCAGCAGCGTAGAATCGTCCCGGGCTAATGAGCAGTTCTTC
TRBV12-3/TRBV12-4	NA	NA	TRBJ1-5	CASSATGYQPQHF	TGTGCCAGCAGTGCAACAGGGTATCAGCCCCAGCATTTT
TRBV7-8	NA	TRBD1	TRBJ1-2	CASSLTGRYGYTF	TGTGCCAGCAGCTTGACAGGGAGGTATGGCTACACCTTC
TRBV27	NA	TRBD1	TRBJ1-6	CASMRPGTGRTGGSLHF	TGTGCCAGCATGCGCCCTGGGACAGGGAGGACCGGGGGATCCCTCCACTTT
TRBV15	NA	NA	TRBJ2-1	CATSRGTIGMDEQFF	TGTGCCACCAGCAGAGGGACCATCGGTATGGATGAGCAGTTCTTC
TRBV24-1	NA	TRBD1	TRBJ2-5	CATSDLGLLDRGGEETQYF	TGTGCCACCAGTGATTTGGGGTTATTGGACAGGGGAGGGGAAGAGACCCAGTACTTC
TRBV15	NA	NA	TRBJ2-2	CATSRARTGELFF	TGTGCCACCAGCAGAGCCAGGACCGGGGAGCTGTTTTTT
TRBV19	NA	NA	TRBJ2-5	CASSGGTLIGETQYF	TGTGCCAGTAGTGGCGGGACTCTGATCGGGGAGACCCAGTACTTC
TRBV19	NA	NA	TRBJ1-2	CASSTTGNYGYTF	TGTGCCAGTAGTACTACAGGGAACTATGGCTACACCTTC
TRBV6-5	NA	NA	TRBJ1-5	CASSYSLSQPQHF	TGTGCCAGCAGTTACTCTCTTAGTCAGCCCCAGCATTTT
TRBV19	NA	NA	TRBJ1-1	CASRDRLGEAFF	TGTGCCTCAAGGGACCGGTTAGGTGAAGCTTTCTTT
TRBV7-8	NA	NA	TRBJ1-2	CASSSPGETGYGYTF	TGTGCCAGCAGCTCACCGGGAGAAACGGGCTATGGCTACACCTTC
TRBV27	once	NA	TRBJ2-1	CASSPASSYNEQFF	TGTGCCAGCAGCCCGGCGAGCTCCTACAATGAGCAGTTCTTC
TRBV7-2	NA	TRBD2	TRBJ2-4	CASSSQTSGAKNIQYF	TGTGCCAGCAGCTCCCAGACTAGCGGTGCCAAAAACATTCAGTACTTC
TRBV19	few	TRBD2	TRBJ2-7	CASGENLAGGRYEQYF	TGTGCCAGTGGGGAGAACTTAGCGGGAGGTCGCTACGAGCAGTACTTC
TRBV29-1	few	TRBD2	TRBJ2-7	CSVEDAGDYEQYF	TGCAGCGTTGAAGATGCGGGGGATTACGAGCAGTACTTC
TRBV12-3/TRBV12-4	NA	NA	TRBJ1-2	CASSLAGRGYTF	TGTGCCAGCAGTTTAGCTGGGAGAGGCTACACCTTC
TRBV10-3	NA	NA	TRBJ2-3	CAISESFDTQYF	TGTGCCATCAGTGAGTCGTTCGATACGCAGTATTTT
TRBV4-3	NA	TRBD2	TRBJ2-5	CASSQDPGLAGGQETQYF	TGCGCCAGCAGCCAAGATCCGGGACTAGCGGGAGGGCAAGAGACCCAGTACTTC
TRBV3-1/TRBV3-2	once	NA	TRBJ2-5	CASSHSARIQETQYF	TGTGCCAGCAGCCATAGCGCCCGGATCCAAGAGACCCAGTACTTC
TRBV11-3	NA	NA	TRBJ1-1	CASSTDPMTEAFF	TGTGCCAGCAGTACTGACCCGATGACTGAAGCTTTCTTT
TRBV21-1	NA	NA	TRBJ1-1	CASSKAGRNDEAFF	TGTGCCAGCAGCAAGGCAGGGCGGAACGATGAAGCTTTCTTT
TRBV27	NA	NA	TRBJ2-7	CASGAPGWDEQYF	TGTGCCAGCGGAGCGCCGGGGTGGGACGAGCAGTACTTC
TRBV7-9	NA	NA	TRBJ1-3	CASSLEASFSGNTIYF	TGTGCCAGCAGCTTAGAGGCGTCCTTCTCTGGAAACACCATATATTTT
TRBV6-1	NA	NA	TRBJ1-5	CASSELWGAGQPQHF	TGTGCCAGCAGTGAATTATGGGGGGCTGGTCAGCCCCAGCATTTT
TRBV5-6	once	NA	TRBJ2-7	CASSFMRGEQYF	TGTGCCAGCAGCTTTATGAGGGGCGAGCAGTACTTC
TRBV11-2	once	TRBD2	TRBJ2-4	CASSLDPGLALGDIQYF	TGTGCCAGCAGCTTAGATCCGGGACTAGCCTTGGGGGACATTCAGTACTTC
TRBV14	NA	TRBD2	TRBJ2-1	CASSQGPGLAPRRGEQFF	TGTGCCAGCAGCCAAGGTCCGGGACTAGCGCCGAGGAGAGGTGAGCAGTTCTTC
TRBV29-1	NA	NA	TRBJ2-2	CSVGEMVGELFF	TGCAGCGTTGGGGAGATGGTCGGGGAGCTGTTTTTT
TRBV4-1	NA	NA	TRBJ1-2	CASSQDQEKYGYTF	TGCGCCAGCAGCCAAGATCAGGAAAAGTATGGCTACACCTTC
TRBV24-1	NA	NA	TRBJ1-4	CATRHILPTNEKLFF	TGTGCCACCAGACACATATTACCAACTAATGAAAAACTGTTTTTT
TRBV2	NA	NA	TRBJ1-5	CASSELPQGYNQPQHF	TGTGCCAGCAGTGAACTCCCTCAAGGATACAATCAGCCCCAGCATTTT
TRBV18	NA	TRBD2	TRBJ2-1	CASSPPAGERNEQFF	TGTGCCAGCTCACCACCGGCGGGAGAACGTAATGAGCAGTTCTTC
TRBV29-1	NA	NA	TRBJ2-2	CSVGTGELFF	TGCAGCGTTGGTACCGGGGAGCTGTTTTTT
TRBV9	NA	NA	TRBJ2-2	CASSVGLNTGELFF	TGTGCCAGCAGCGTAGGTCTGAACACCGGGGAGCTGTTTTTT
TRBV3-1/TRBV3-2	NA	NA	TRBJ1-2	CASSQADIGGYTF	TGTGCCAGCAGCCAAGCCGACATCGGTGGCTACACCTTC
TRBV6-5	NA	TRBD1	TRBJ1-5	CASSGTGGGQPQHF	TGTGCCAGCAGCGGGACAGGGGGCGGTCAGCCCCAGCATTTT
TRBV6-5	NA	TRBD2	TRBJ2-7	CASRPGRVPHEQYF	TGTGCCAGCAGGCCCGGGAGGGTGCCCCACGAGCAGTACTTC
TRBV27	NA	TRBD1	TRBJ1-2	CASSGSDRVSSGYTF	TGTGCCAGCAGTGGCTCCGACAGGGTGAGCTCTGGCTACACCTTC
TRBV30	NA	NA	TRBJ1-5	CAWKWPQHF	TGTGCCTGGAAATGGCCCCAGCATTTT
TRBV5-6	NA	NA	TRBJ1-1	CASSLDPRGKNTEAFF	TGTGCCAGCAGCTTAGACCCCCGGGGCAAGAACACTGAAGCTTTCTTT
TRBV5-1	NA	NA	TRBJ1-3	CASSSRDSGNTIYF	TGCGCCAGCAGCTCCCGGGACTCTGGAAACACCATATATTTT
TRBV2	NA	NA	TRBJ2-3	CASIAGLTDTQYF	TGTGCCAGCATTGCGGGACTCACAGATACGCAGTATTTT
TRBV7-8	NA	NA	TRBJ1-6	CASSVAGNRKQPLHF	TGTGCCAGCAGCGTAGCCGGGAATCGGAAACAACCCCTCCACTTT
TRBV5-1	NA	TRBD1	TRBJ1-4	CASSFYTGALTNEKLFF	TGCGCCAGCAGCTTCTATACAGGGGCATTGACTAATGAAAAACTGTTTTTT
TRBV4-3	NA	TRBD2	TRBJ2-1	CASSQDLPGGSQFF	TGCGCCAGCAGCCAAGATCTTCCGGGGGGGTCGCAGTTCTTC
TRBV29-1	NA	NA	TRBJ2-6	CSVEAGANVLTF	TGCAGCGTTGAAGCCGGGGCCAACGTCCTGACTTTC
TRBV15	NA	TRBD1	TRBJ1-5	CATSRVDRVVQSQPQHF	TGTGCCACCAGCAGGGTTGACAGGGTGGTTCAAAGTCAGCCCCAGCATTTT
TRBV24-1	NA	TRBD2	TRBJ2-1	CATSDPRGSGSNEQFF	TGTGCCACCAGTGATCCGCGAGGTAGCGGGAGCAATGAGCAGTTCTTC
TRBV5-6	NA	NA	TRBJ1-1	CASSTRTENTEAFF	TGTGCCAGCAGCACCCGAACGGAGAACACTGAAGCTTTCTTT
TRBV18	NA	NA	TRBJ2-1	CASSGAPQYNEQFF	TGTGCCAGCTCAGGGGCCCCCCAATACAATGAGCAGTTCTTC
TRBV9	NA	NA	TRBJ1-2	CASTVQARAGGYTF	TGTGCCAGCACCGTACAGGCCCGCGCGGGGGGCTACACCTTC
TRBV5-1	NA	NA	TRBJ1-1	CASSESGIGTEAFF	TGCGCCAGCAGCGAATCAGGGATAGGCACTGAAGCTTTCTTT
TRBV5-1	NA	TRBD1	TRBJ1-1	CASSLGTGVNTEAFF	TGCGCCAGCAGCTTGGGTACAGGGGTGAACACTGAAGCTTTCTTT